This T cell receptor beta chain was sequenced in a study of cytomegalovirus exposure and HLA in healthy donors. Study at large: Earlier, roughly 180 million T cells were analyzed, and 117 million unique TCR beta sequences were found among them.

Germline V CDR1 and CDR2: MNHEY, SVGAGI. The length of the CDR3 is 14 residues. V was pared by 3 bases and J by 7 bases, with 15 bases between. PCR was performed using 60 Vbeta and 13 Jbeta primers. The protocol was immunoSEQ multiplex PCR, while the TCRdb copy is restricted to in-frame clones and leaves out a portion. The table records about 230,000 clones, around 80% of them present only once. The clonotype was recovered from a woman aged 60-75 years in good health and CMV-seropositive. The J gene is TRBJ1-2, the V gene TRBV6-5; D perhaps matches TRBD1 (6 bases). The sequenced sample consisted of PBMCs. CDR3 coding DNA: TGTGCCAGCAGTTATAAATACAGGGATGGTGGCTACACCTTC. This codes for CASSYKYRDGGYTF.